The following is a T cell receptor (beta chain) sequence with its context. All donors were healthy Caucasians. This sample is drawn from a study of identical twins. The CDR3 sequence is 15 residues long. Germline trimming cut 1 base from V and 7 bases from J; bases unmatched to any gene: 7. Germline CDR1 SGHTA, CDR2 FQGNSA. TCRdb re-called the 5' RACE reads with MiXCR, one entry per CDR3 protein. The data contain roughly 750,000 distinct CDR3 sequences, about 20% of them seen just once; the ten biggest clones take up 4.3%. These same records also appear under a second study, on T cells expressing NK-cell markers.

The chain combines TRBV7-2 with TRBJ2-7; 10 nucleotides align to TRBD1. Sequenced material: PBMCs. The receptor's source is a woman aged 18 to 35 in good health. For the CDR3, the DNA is TGTGCCAGCAGCTTAGTTGGGACAGGGGAGTCGGAGCAGTACTTC. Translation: CASSLVGTGESEQYF.